This record concerns one T cell receptor beta chain sequence. The data are from a study of blood T cells in healthy people across ages. Germline V gene lookup returns CDR1 MNHEY and CDR2 SVGAGI. V gave up 5 bases and J gave up 9 bases; unmatched junction bases: 6. This CDR3 has 13 residues. Primed by a sample-barcoded 5' primer and a J-beta primer mix, a second PCR proceeded for roughly 6 to 12 cycles. Each CDR3 protein gets one entry after TCRdb re-called the 5' RACE reads with MiXCR. Altogether about 570,000 distinct CDR3 sequences are present, about a quarter being singletons, with the ten largest covering approximately 4%. This sample was also put to use in a study of T cells of mothers and their children. That work adds: Sample barcodes and 2-4 random nucleotides were added by the M1S primer of the second PCR.

The specimen was blood. This rearrangement joins TRBV6-5 to TRBJ2-4; 8 bases line up with TRBD1. The sequence derives from a boy between 2 and 10 years old in good health. Here the CDR3 reads CASSQDRESIQYF. CDR3 DNA: TGTGCCAGCAGTCAGGACAGGGAGAGCATTCAGTACTTC.